This entry lists 32 T cell receptor beta chains sequenced from one sample in a study of T-cell memory formation after mild COVID-19. TCRdb re-called the 5' RACE reads with MiXCR, one entry per CDR3 protein. Of a few hundred thousand distinct CDR3 sequences in the sample, roughly 8.2% were seen once. What was sequenced was PBMCs or a T cell subset sorted from them (not recorded which). The receptors shown here come from a man in his late teens or twenties who had mild COVID-19 (a few samples of this study predate the infection). Cell type and time point are not known.

This clonotype has just a few counts. The chain combines TRBV6-6 with TRBJ1-5, with D unclear. V gave up 3 bases and J gave up 11 bases, with 8 bases separating them. The CDR3 runs 11 residues. CDR1 is MNHNY, CDR2 SVGAGI, per germline (reference sequence). In DNA, the CDR3 is TGTGCCAGCAGTTATCTAGGGACCCAGCATTTT. Translated: CASSYLGTQHF.

The V gene is TRBV5-6, the J gene TRBJ2-5; 7 bases are shared with TRBD1. The V gene end was trimmed by 6 bases and the J gene end by 5 bases; junction bases not matched to a gene: 10. CDR1 and CDR2 from the germline V gene are SGHDT and YYEEEE. The CDR3 is 14 residues long. CDR3 sequence: CASKRGPSRETQYF. As DNA, the CDR3 is TGTGCCAGCAAGAGGGGGCCCTCCCGGGAGACCCAGTACTTC.

The chain links TRBV2 to TRBJ2-5; TRBD1 or TRBD2 may be the D gene (5 bases each). Per the germline V gene, CDR1 is SNHLY and CDR2 is FYNNEI. CDR3 length equals 14 residues. V was trimmed by 10 bases and J by 4 bases, leaving 19 bases between them. The CDR3 here is CAITTQPRGETQYF. CDR3 bases: TGTGCCATTACGACCCAGCCGAGGGGAGAGACCCAGTACTTC. The full variable domain, rest sourced from reference TRBV2 and TRBJ2-5, is EPEVTQTPSHQVTQMGQEVILRCVPISNHLYFYWYRQILGQKVEFLVSFYNNEISEKSEIFDDQFSVERPDGSNFTLKIRSTKLEDSAMYFCAITTQPRGETQYFGPGTRLLVL.

Ten or more counts support this clonotype. The rearrangement links TRBV12-3 or TRBV12-4 to TRBJ2-3, with D possibly TRBD1 on 5 matching bases. V shed 7 bases and J shed 6 bases, with 11 bases lying between them. This CDR3 has 12 amino acids. The CDR3 DNA sequence: TGTGCCAGCACTGGGGCGTCGGATACGCAGTATTTT. Protein product: CASTGASDTQYF.

The V and J genes are TRBV12-3 or TRBV12-4 and TRBJ2-5; D is unresolved. V lost 2 bases to trimming and J lost 4 bases, with 11 bases between them. The CDR3 has 14 amino acids. CDR3 residues: CASSLYRAPETQYF. The CDR3, as DNA: TGTGCCAGCAGTTTATATAGGGCCCCAGAGACCCAGTACTTC.

The rearrangement joins TRBV6-5 to TRBJ1-1; 8 nucleotides line up with TRBD1. V shed 4 bases, J shed 2 bases, and the junction held 6 bases outside the gene matches. Per germline, CDR1 MNHEY and CDR2 SVGAGI. This CDR3 comprises 15 residues. The CDR3 sequence: CASSFLGQGNTEAFF. In nucleotides, the CDR3 is TGTGCCAGCAGTTTTCTAGGACAGGGCAACACTGAAGCTTTCTTT.

This clonotype has just a few counts. The CDR3 coding sequence is TGTGCCAGCAGCTTAGACGGGCATGGCTACACCTTC. Translation gives CASSLDGHGYTF. The genes are TRBV7-3 and TRBJ1-2, with no clear D. This CDR3 is 12 amino acids long. The V gene's germline CDR1 is SGHTA and CDR2 FQGTGA. The V and J ends lost 2 bases and 6 bases respectively, with 7 bases between them.

This chain uses TRBV4-2 with TRBJ2-5, with TRBD1 matching over 9 bases. There are 14 residues in the CDR3. The germline V gene has CDR1 LGHNA and CDR2 YNFKEQ. V shed 11 bases, J shed 8 bases, and the junction held 15 bases outside the gene matches. The CDR3, as DNA: TGTGCCTCGACTCCGGGACAGGGCTGGGACACCCAGTACTTC. Encoded protein: CASTPGQGWDTQYF.

This clonotype was detected once. The CDR3 here is CSVQGNYGYTF. DNA of the CDR3: TGCAGCGTTCAGGGTAACTATGGCTACACCTTC. V is TRBV29-1 and J is TRBJ1-2; D is possibly TRBD1 (5 bases). V lost 5 bases, J lost 1 base, and 5 bases lay in between. CDR3 length: 11 residues. CDR1 and CDR2 from the germline V gene are SQVTM and ANQGSEA.

In this sample, this clonotype turned up a few times. One end of the junction does not line up with germline, which may come from a read error. The V and J genes are TRBV7-7 and TRBJ2-2; 7 nucleotides align to TRBD2. CDR1 and CDR2 from the germline V gene are SSHAT and FNYEAQ (reference sequence). The CDR3 is made up of 16 amino acids. This CDR3 is CASSPVGLVVAGELFF. CDR3 in DNA: TGTGCTAGCAGCCCCGTCGGACTAGTTGTAGCCGGGGAGCTGTTTTTT.

Worth noting for this clonotype: One junction end disagrees with the germline gene, perhaps due to a read error. J is TRBJ2-1 and V is TRBV5-1; 8 bases map to TRBD1. CDR1 and CDR2 (germline): SGHRS, YFSETQ. This CDR3 region has 15 residues. CDR3 region: CASSLRDRTYNEQLF. The CDR3 nucleotides are TGCGCCAGCAGCCTCCGGGACAGGACCTACAATGAGCAGTTATTC.

This clonotype was recorded a few times. The V gene is TRBV5-1, the J gene TRBJ1-6, with 8 bases fitting TRBD1. The CDR3 is 15 residues long. Germline assignment: CDR1 SGHRS and CDR2 YFSETQ. After removal of 4 bases from V and 7 bases from J, the junction contained 7 bases not matched to a gene. As DNA, the CDR3 is TGCGCCAGCAGCCCAGGACAGGGCTTAAATTCACCCCTCCACTTT. Translated: CASSPGQGLNSPLHF.

This clonotype has just a few counts. The gene calls are TRBV7-9 and TRBJ1-5; 8 bases agree with TRBD1. J lost 10 bases, V lost 4 bases, and 6 bases had no gene match. CDR1 SEHNR and CDR2 FQNEAQ come from the germline V gene (reference sequence). The CDR3 extends over 13 amino acids. This CDR3 is CASSSTGAQPQHF. In DNA form, the CDR3 reads TGTGCCAGCAGCTCGACAGGGGCGCAACCCCAGCATTTT.

There are a few counts of this clonotype. The chain combines TRBV2 with TRBJ1-5; D gene uncertain. Trimming took off 7 bases at V and 4 bases at J, with 17 bases between the two ends. The CDR3 is 15 residues long. Germline V lookup: CDR1 SNHLY, CDR2 FYNNEI. CDR3 DNA: TGTGCCAGCAATCTCCTTCGGGCACTTAATCAGCCCCAGCATTTT. This sequence encodes CASNLLRALNQPQHF. The full variable domain, rest sourced from reference TRBV2 and TRBJ1-5, is EPEVTQTPSHQVTQMGQEVILRCVPISNHLYFYWYRQILGQKVEFLVSFYNNEISEKSEIFDDQFSVERPDGSNFTLKIRSTKLEDSAMYFCASNLLRALNQPQHFGDGTRLSIL.

In this sample, this clonotype turned up many times. This chain links TRBV20-1 with TRBJ2-7, with 7 bases fitting TRBD1. J gave up 6 bases and V 6 bases, and 11 bases lay outside the gene matches. Germline CDR1 is DFQATT and CDR2 is SNEGSKA (reference sequence). The CDR3 loop spans 13 amino acids. CDR3 sequence reads: CSAPRQGLVEQYV. In nucleotides, the CDR3 is TGCAGTGCCCCGAGACAGGGTCTCGTCGAGCAGTACGTC.

This clonotype was picked up many times. V gene TRBV5-1 combines with J gene TRBJ2-5; D might be TRBD1 or TRBD2, each matching 5 bases. Germline lookup yields CDR1 SGHRS and CDR2 YFSETQ. The germline V and J ends were trimmed by 3 bases and 1 base, with 19 bases remaining between them. The CDR3 runs 17 residues. In DNA, the CDR3 is TGCGCCAGCAGCTCCCTCCCTCCGGGACGCAGCCAAGAGACCCAGTACTTC. It translates to CASSSLPPGRSQETQYF. Using reference TRBV5-1 and TRBJ2-5 for the parts outside the CDR3, the full variable domain is KAGVTQTPRYLIKTRGQQVTLSCSPISGHRSVSWYQQTPGQGLQFLFEYFSETQRNKGNFPGRFSGRQFSNSRSEMNVSTLELGDSALYLCASSSLPPGRSQETQYFGPGTRLLVL.

A few counts support this clonotype. This chain joins TRBV3-1 and TRBJ2-1; no reliable D call. Looked up from germline, CDR1 is LGHDT and CDR2 is YNNKEL (reference sequence). CDR3 length equals 12 residues. V was pared by 3 bases and J by 4 bases, with 4 bases between. CDR3 protein: CASSHNYNEQFF. CDR3 nucleotide sequence: TGTGCCAGCAGCCATAATTACAATGAGCAGTTCTTC.

This clonotype was seen a few times. The chain carries TRBV15 and TRBJ2-4; perhaps TRBD1 as D (5 bases). CDR3 length: 13 residues. Trimming pared 4 bases from V and 4 bases from J, leaving 8 bases between. Germline CDR1 is LNHNV and CDR2 is YYDKDF (reference sequence). CDR3 coding DNA: TGTGCCACCAGCACTTCAGGGAAAAACATTCAGTACTTC. Translated: CATSTSGKNIQYF.

The table lists this clonotype with a few counts. The genes are TRBV4-1 and TRBJ1-5; a possible D gene is TRBD1 (6 bases). This CDR3 has 15 amino acids. The germline V gene has CDR1 MGHRA and CDR2 YSYEKL. The V end lost 2 bases, the J end lost 6 bases, and 14 bases lay between the germline ends. The CDR3 loop is CASSQSPGDLQPQHF. In DNA, the CDR3 is TGCGCCAGCAGCCAATCCCCAGGGGACCTTCAGCCCCAGCATTTT.

There are a few counts of this clonotype. V gene TRBV2 combines with J gene TRBJ2-5; D might be TRBD1 or TRBD2, each matching 5 bases. Per the germline V gene, CDR1 is SNHLY and CDR2 is FYNNEI. V gave up 8 bases and J gave up 5 bases, with 21 bases separating them. CDR3 length equals 15 residues. CDR3 nucleotides: TGTGCCAGCGAAGAGGGGCAGGCCCGAGGGGAGACCCAGTACTTC. Translating it yields CASEEGQARGETQYF.

This clonotype was observed a handful of times. Here the CDR3 reads CASSVGEEMQPQHF. The DNA for the CDR3 is TGTGCCAGCAGCGTAGGAGAGGAGATGCAGCCCCAGCATTTT. This rearrangement joins TRBV9 to TRBJ1-5; D is ambiguous. V was cut by 0 bases and J by 7 bases, with 11 bases left in between. There are 14 residues in the CDR3. In germline, CDR1 is SGDLS, CDR2 YYNGEE.

This chain uses TRBV11-2 with TRBJ2-5; 7 nucleotides line up with TRBD2. Trimming removed 3 bases from V and 5 bases from J; junction bases left unmatched: 12. CDR3 length: 16 residues. The germline CDR1 and CDR2 sequences are SGHAT and FQNNGV. The CDR3 protein is CASSFLGGLLRETQYF. CDR3 sequence (DNA): TGTGCCAGCAGCTTTTTGGGGGGGTTATTGAGGGAGACCCAGTACTTC.

This clonotype came up a few times. This chain links TRBV7-2 with TRBJ2-3; possible D gene TRBD1, 6 bases. CDR1 SGHTA and CDR2 FQGNSA come from the germline V gene. The CDR3 has 16 amino acids. V was clipped by 2 bases and J by 4 bases, with 16 bases between them. The CDR3 sequence is CASSLLGGSSSDTQYF. The CDR3 nucleotides read TGTGCCAGCAGCTTATTAGGGGGTAGCTCATCAGATACGCAGTATTTT. The variable domain in full, with the rest retrieved from reference TRBV7-2 and TRBJ2-3, is GAGVSQSPSNKVTEKGKDVELRCDPISGHTALYWYRQSLGQGLEFLIYFQGNSAPDKSGLPSDRFSAERTGGSVSTLTIQRTQQEDSAVYLCASSLLGGSSSDTQYFGPGTRLTVL.

Comment on this clonotype: This may be a read error, as it is one base from a much larger clone. The V gene is TRBV6-6, the J gene TRBJ1-1; D gene unclear. Germline CDR1 reads MNHNY; CDR2 reads SVGAGI (reference sequence). V lost 2 bases and J 4 bases, leaving 5 bases between the germline ends. This CDR3 is 12 amino acids long. CDR3 protein: CASSYVVTEAFF. Here the CDR3 DNA reads TGTGCCAGCAGTTACGTCGTCACTGAAGCTTTCTTT.

This clonotype has only a few counts. The chain combines TRBV7-8 with TRBJ2-3; 8 bases fit TRBD2. The V segment lost 6 bases and the J segment 2 bases; nucleotides outside the gene matches: 7. The CDR3 has 15 residues. Germline-derived CDR1 and CDR2 are SGHVS and FQNEAQ. CDR3 loop: CASRSGGGPTDTQYF. As DNA, the CDR3 is TGTGCCAGCAGATCCGGGGGGGGCCCCACAGATACGCAGTATTTT.

This clonotype is labeled large (0.1 to 1%). This chain uses TRBV10-3 with TRBJ1-1; D is uncertain. This CDR3 has 14 residues. Trimming removed 0 bases from V and 4 bases from J, with 9 bases in between. Looked up from germline, CDR1 is ENHRY and CDR2 is SYGVKD. CDR3 DNA: TGTGCCATCAGTGAGTCACGGAGGTTCACTGAAGCTTTCTTT. As protein: CAISESRRFTEAFF.

This clonotype has a handful of counts. V and J are TRBV10-3 and TRBJ2-7; 14 bases fit TRBD2. Germline V gene sequence: CDR1 ENHRY, CDR2 SYGVKD. The CDR3 runs to 18 residues. V lost 2 bases to trimming and J lost 0 bases; unmatched junction nucleotides: 6. In DNA, the CDR3 is TGTGCCATCAGTGAGGGACTAGCGGGGGGCAAGAGCTCCTACGAGCAGTACGTC. The encoded protein is CAISEGLAGGKSSYEQYV.

This clonotype has a handful of counts. V is TRBV29-1 and J is TRBJ2-7; D perhaps matches TRBD2 (5 bases). Germline V gene lookup returns CDR1 SQVTM and CDR2 ANQGSEA. The germline V and J ends were trimmed by 7 bases and 0 bases, with 13 bases remaining between them. The CDR3 sequence is 13 residues long. The CDR3, as DNA: TGCAGCGCCCGGGAAGGAAACTCCTACGAGCAGTACTTC. Protein: CSAREGNSYEQYF.

This clonotype was detected many times. The chain links TRBV6-5 to TRBJ2-7; D remains ambiguous. V lost 4 bases, J lost 0 bases, and 13 bases lay in between. The CDR3 runs to 15 residues. CDR1 and CDR2 (germline): MNHEY, SVGAGI. CDR3 nucleotides: TGTGCCAGCAGTTCGACTCCAGCCCTCTCCTACGAGCAGTACTTC. Translated, it gives CASSSTPALSYEQYF.

This clonotype has more than one count but fewer than ten. V and J are TRBV20-1 and TRBJ2-7, with TRBD1 matching over 8 bases. From germline, CDR1 is DFQATT and CDR2 SNEGSKA (reference sequence). The CDR3 covers 14 residues. The V segment lost 5 bases and the J segment 7 bases; nucleotides outside the gene matches: 13. CDR3 sequence (DNA): TGCAGTGCTGTTACAGGGGGTTCTCTGTGGGAGCAGTACGTC. It is translated as CSAVTGGSLWEQYV.

This clonotype was observed a handful of times. The V and J genes are TRBV25-1 and TRBJ2-3, with D perhaps matching TRBD2 (6 bases). In germline, CDR1 is MGHDK, CDR2 SYGVNS. V was shortened by 2 bases and J by 12 bases, with 15 bases between the two germline ends. The CDR3 totals 13 residues. The CDR3 bases are TGTGCCAGCAGTGAAGGGGGGACCTATCTTCAGTATTTT. Amino acids: CASSEGGTYLQYF.

The rearrangement joins TRBV19 to TRBJ1-5; TRBD1 matches at 9 bases. With V trimmed by 5 bases and J by 6 bases, 17 bases remained unmatched. Germline values: CDR1 LNHDA, CDR2 SQIVND (reference sequence). This CDR3 is 18 amino acids long. CDR3 region: CASSLNGPRQGVSQPQHF. CDR3 DNA: TGTGCCAGTAGTCTAAACGGCCCCAGACAGGGGGTAAGTCAGCCCCAGCATTTT.